This T cell receptor (beta chain) was found in a study of beta chain features in type 1 diabetes (dated by TCRdb to the late 2010s). Study-level background: Mean age, gender distribution, total cell number and subset yield did not differ between patients and healthy donors. Across all samples, 107,917,701 sorted cells were examined, and cell number per subset correlated strongly with RNA yield. In the study, recently diagnosed type 1 diabetes patients and matched healthy donors were compared on the TCRB repertoires of their sorted circulating CD4+ T cell subsets. Naive and central memory subsets were obtained from all 30 or so donors, but regulatory and stem cell-like memory subsets were isolated from only 8 patients and about 8 healthy donors.

The CDR3 covers 15 residues, taking in both the cysteine and the phenylalanine. Just CDR3 DNA is preserved here, 45 bases in frame from base 1. From each donor, a single peripheral blood sample of 90 to 150 mL on average was drawn into heparinised tubes. A BD FACSAria II and a panel including CD45RO, CCR7, CD25, CD127, CD95 and CD27 were used to sort naive, central memory, regulatory and stem cell-like memory CD4+ T cells. Every sorted population had a purity above 98%. PBMCs were separated immediately by Lymphoprep density gradient centrifugation and were stained directly, without being cultured. Samples were stained and sorted in pairs, with one healthy donor and one patient per experiment, so that batch effects were minimized. This clone came up a few times. Its antigen is currently not known. No much larger clone is present one base from it, and per-base qualities are unavailable. The paper's findings and limits, for the study overall: In all four CD4+ subsets, TCRB CDR3 length was moderately but significantly shorter in type 1 diabetes patients. At VDJ recombination sites, type 1 diabetes patients had fewer insertions and more deleted nucleotides, which implies abnormalities in thymic rearrangement. Because small numbers of individuals were included in the HLA sub-analyses, any influence of HLA type on TCRB rearrangement was left unresolved. The naive, central memory and regulatory TCRB repertoires appeared to resemble one another more closely among patients than among healthy donors. Because cDNA was sequenced instead of genomic DNA, highly expressing activated cells could be over-represented, though the groups showed no difference in activation or CD3 levels. Shorter templates might have been favored by PCR, but patient and control samples were amplified and corrected together, so both groups would have been affected equally by any skew.

All of the isolated RNA was reverse transcribed with the High Capacity cDNA Reverse Transcription Kit, so expressed TCRB transcripts were sequenced. Naive, central memory and regulatory T cell samples underwent deep immunoSEQ sequencing, averaging around 3.9 million total reads per sample. Sorted cells were lysed in RLT buffer and RNA was extracted with DNase-treated RNeasy Micro or Mini kits, depending on cell number. Each cell subset was processed on its own to prevent cross-contamination, while patient and healthy donor samples were processed together. TCRB sequences were amplified from cDNA with the immunoSEQ multiplex PCR, producing 87-bp fragments spanning the CDR3 region. Amplicons were sequenced on the Illumina HiSeq platform. As for the authors' bioinformatics: PCR bias was computationally corrected using synthetic template baselines, reads within Hamming distance 2 were collapsed, and singletons that could not be merged were discarded. Reads were aligned against IMGT so that V, D and J genes, CDR3 length and insertions or deletions at six rearrangement sites could be assigned. Within each subset, clonotype counts were normalized to sorted cell number, and only after that were true diversity and Gini coefficients computed with the tcR R package. The overlap coefficient, calculated on TCRB nucleotide sequences, was used to quantify repertoire sharing. Here the immuneACCESS table is served through TCRdb, limited to in-frame sequences with V and J called. Missing clones are a known gap in these copies; in checked studies unresolved V genes cover under half, and the rest lacks a known reason. D and trimming come from the DNA, and the V and J calls and clone size come from that table. Across this sample there are 95,000 to 150,000 clones, with about a sixth seen only once. The top ten clonotypes cover over 2% of the sample.

The source of this sequence is a man aged 25 to 40 with type 1 diabetes. Here the chain combines TRBV21-1 and TRBJ2-7. TRBV21-1 is marked as a pseudogene. Material for sequencing was central memory CD4+ T cells from blood. CDR3 region: CASSRPDPPSYEQYF. The sequence in DNA is TGTGCCAGCAGTAGGCCCGACCCTCCTTCCTACGAGCAGTACTTC.